The clone carrying this T cell receptor (beta chain) appeared a few times. Its matching antigen is unknown. Just one base apart from a much larger clone, this may be a read error. The CDR3 end shows no conserved phenylalanine or tryptophan, and so a read error is likely. The sample belongs to a study of CD8+CD57+ T cells in acquired aplastic anemia. Overall study context: An average of 3.2 ug of DNA was obtained from sorted CD4+ and CD8+ cells. General observations from the study: A set of twenty-nine CD8+ CDR3 sequences was shared between patients and controls, and these sequences appeared highly expressed in patients. Patients showed no significant difference from controls in CD8+ Simpson's diversity.

Genomic DNA provided the template from which TCR beta VDJ and CDR3 profiles were obtained. TCRdb re-derived calls from the reads in MiXCR, one entry per CDR3 protein. In the table there are a few hundred thousand distinct CDR3 sequences, roughly 45% of which are singletons. Sequenced patients had shown CD8+CD57+ cell expansion by flow cytometry. Prior therapy had not been administered to any patient at the time of blood sampling. Trimming stripped 1 base from V and 6 bases from J, with 12 bases between. Germline values: CDR1 SEHNR, CDR2 FQNEAQ (reference sequence). CDR3 length: 14 amino acids. This chain joins TRBV7-9 and TRBJ1-1, with D unclear. Sequencing was carried out using sorted CD4+, CD8+, or CD8+CD57+ T cells (not recorded which) from PBMCs. This TCR derives from a human donor with aplastic anemia. CDR3 coding DNA: TGTGCCAGCAGCTTAGAAGTGGGGTCGTCTGAAGCTTTCTCT. Amino acid sequence: CASSLEVGSSEAFS.